The 21 T cell receptor beta chains below all came from one sample that was sequenced in a study of early T cells in non-severe SARS-CoV-2 infection. One entry per CDR3 protein, called by TCRdb with MiXCR from the 5' RACE reads. The sample shows 60,000 or so distinct CDR3 sequences, roughly 13% of them seen only once. The sample taken for sequencing was whole blood. These receptor sequences come from an adult who was a healthcare worker with PCR-confirmed SARS-CoV-2 infection or an uninfected control (not recorded which).

Only a few counts were recorded for this clonotype. The CDR3 bases are TGTGCCAGCAGCTTGATGGGACAGGGGGCCAGCTACGAGCAGTACTTC. It codes for CASSLMGQGASYEQYF. The chain employs TRBV7-2 and TRBJ2-7; the match to TRBD1 covers 12 bases. Trimming removed 3 bases from V and 3 bases from J; junction bases left unmatched: 6. CDR1 is SGHTA and CDR2 is FQGNSA in the germline V gene. The CDR3 is 16 residues long. Full variable domain (remainder filled in from reference TRBV7-2 and TRBJ2-7): GAGVSQSPSNKVTEKGKDVELRCDPISGHTALYWYRQSLGQGLEFLIYFQGNSAPDKSGLPSDRFSAERTGGSVSTLTIQRTQQEDSAVYLCASSLMGQGASYEQYFGPGTRLTVT.

This clonotype was seen repeatedly, ten times or more. The CDR3 sequence: CASSYGGESEQYF. In nucleotides, the CDR3 is TGTGCCAGCAGTTATGGCGGGGAAAGCGAGCAGTACTTC. The chain recombines TRBV6-5 with TRBJ2-7; weak D call: TRBD2 (6 bases). The CDR3 spans 13 residues. Germline CDR1 reads MNHEY; CDR2 reads SVGAGI. V was trimmed by 3 bases and J by 6 bases, leaving 12 bases between them.

The V and J genes are TRBV7-2 and TRBJ1-2; 9 bases line up with TRBD1. Germline CDR1 is SGHTA and CDR2 is FQGNSA. This CDR3 has 16 amino acids. Trimming cost V 1 base and J 3 bases; bases outside gene matches: 6. CDR3 DNA sequence: TGTGCCAGCAGCTTAGTTTTGGACAGGGGTGACTATGGCTACACCTTC. Translation gives CASSLVLDRGDYGYTF.

This clonotype has more than one count but fewer than ten. One end of the junction does not line up with germline, which may come from a read error. J is TRBJ2-7 and V is TRBV7-8; the match to TRBD2 covers 12 bases. From germline, CDR1 is SGHVS and CDR2 FQNEAQ. The CDR3 is 14 amino acids. The CDR3 here is CASNLLAGGLEQYF. The CDR3 bases are TGTGCCAGCAACTTACTAGCGGGAGGCCTCGAGCAGTACTTC.

This clonotype was observed at least ten times. The chain uses TRBV11-1 and TRBJ2-5, with D perhaps TRBD2 (7 bases). Per germline, CDR1 SGHAT and CDR2 FQDESV (reference sequence). Trimming took off 7 bases at V and 4 bases at J, with 16 bases between the two ends. The CDR3 contains 14 residues. CDR3 amino acids: CASKGGRVRETQYF. The CDR3, as DNA: TGTGCCAGCAAGGGGGGGCGAGTTCGAGAGACCCAGTACTTC.

The chain uses TRBV20-1 and TRBJ2-2; D gene ambiguous. Germline V gene sequence: CDR1 DFQATT, CDR2 SNEGSKA (reference sequence). The CDR3 consists of 12 residues. Trimming removed 3 bases at V and 4 bases at J, with 6 bases between. CDR3 DNA sequence: TGCAGTGCTAGCTTCGCCACCGGGGAGCTGTTTTTT. It is translated as CSASFATGELFF.

This chain connects TRBV28 to TRBJ2-7; possible D gene TRBD2, 6 bases. The germline V gene has CDR1 MDHEN and CDR2 SYDVKM. This CDR3 is 13 amino acids long. V lost 4 bases and J lost 3, with 10 bases in between. As DNA, the CDR3 is TGTGCCAGCAGTTCTCGACTAGACTACGAGCAGTACTTC. Its protein product is CASSSRLDYEQYF. The full variable domain, completed using reference TRBV28 and TRBJ2-7, is DVKVTQSSRYLVKRTGEKVFLECVQDMDHENMFWYRQDPGLGLRLIYFSYDVKMKEKGDIPEGYSVSREKKERFSLILESASTNQTSMYLCASSSRLDYEQYFGPGTRLTVT.

This clonotype occurred many times. The chain employs TRBV6-5 and TRBJ1-5, with D unresolved. The ends were cut back, 2 bases at V and 7 bases at J, with 6 bases in the middle. Germline CDR1 and CDR2: MNHEY and SVGAGI. The CDR3 is made up of 12 amino acids. The CDR3 region is CASSYLGQPQHF. Written as DNA, the CDR3 is TGTGCCAGCAGTTACCTGGGCCAGCCCCAGCATTTT.

The V gene is TRBV20-1, the J gene TRBJ1-5; D gene uncertain. Germline CDR1 and CDR2: DFQATT and SNEGSKA (reference sequence). The V end was cut by 6 bases, the J end by 6 bases, with 18 bases between. The CDR3 runs to 14 residues. CDR3 sequence reads: CSARRKGYGQPQHF. In DNA form, the CDR3 reads TGCAGTGCGAGGAGAAAGGGTTACGGTCAGCCCCAGCATTTT.

This clonotype was counted a few times. The chain joins TRBV5-1 to TRBJ2-6, with no clear D. There are 17 residues in the CDR3. V lost 0 bases to trimming and J lost 2 bases, with 12 bases between them. CDR1 is SGHRS and CDR2 is YFSETQ in the germline V gene. The CDR3 DNA reads as TGCGCCAGCAGCTTGGGGTTAGGGCTCGCTGGGGCCAACGTCCTGACTTTC. As protein: CASSLGLGLAGANVLTF.

This clonotype was counted at least ten times. This sequence joins TRBV6-5 and TRBJ2-1; no definite D call. The germline V gene has CDR1 MNHEY and CDR2 SVGAGI. V was trimmed by 3 bases and J by 8 bases, leaving 14 bases between them. This CDR3 has 14 residues. The CDR3 reads CASSYGRVVHEQFF. The CDR3 DNA reads TGTGCCAGCAGTTATGGACGGGTTGTCCATGAGCAGTTCTTC.

There are many counts of this clonotype. The rearrangement uses TRBV7-8 and TRBJ1-5, with 7 bases lining up with TRBD1. Germline values: CDR1 SGHVS, CDR2 FQNEAQ. The J segment lost 4 bases and the V segment lost 2 bases, leaving 5 bases of the junction unmatched. There are 15 residues in the CDR3. CDR3 nucleotides: TGTGCCAGCAGCTTAAGGGCAGGGGGGAATCAGCCCCAGCATTTT. Translated: CASSLRAGGNQPQHF.

In this sample, this clonotype turned up many times. This rearrangement joins TRBV12-3 or TRBV12-4 to TRBJ2-7, with D unresolved. The CDR3 covers 13 residues. Trimming cost V 8 bases and J 3 bases, with 14 bases left between them. This CDR3 is CASGSQINYEQYF. In nucleotides, the CDR3 is TGTGCCAGCGGCTCACAGATAAACTACGAGCAGTACTTC.

This clonotype was recorded once. The chain recombines TRBV25-1 with TRBJ2-7; D unclear. The V and J ends lost 7 bases and 4 bases respectively, with 8 bases between them. Germline V CDR1 and CDR2: MGHDK, SYGVNS. CDR3 size: 11 residues. CDR3 nucleotides: TGTGCCAGCACTGGGGTTTACGAGCAGTACTTC. This sequence encodes CASTGVYEQYF.

This clonotype came up many times. The chain employs TRBV11-1 and TRBJ2-5; D is perhaps TRBD2 (6 bases). The CDR3 spans 13 residues. V was clipped by 6 bases and J by 2 bases, with 10 bases between them. Germline assignment: CDR1 SGHAT and CDR2 FQDESV (reference sequence). The DNA of the CDR3 is TGTGCCAGCAGGGGGGAGGCGCAAGAGACCCAGTACTTC. This translates into CASRGEAQETQYF.

This sequence joins TRBV9 and TRBJ1-1; D perhaps matches TRBD1 (5 bases). CDR3 length equals 14 residues. Deletions cut 0 bases from V and 1 base from J, with 7 bases between. Germline assignment: CDR1 SGDLS and CDR2 YYNGEE. The CDR3 loop reads CASSVDGTNTEAFF. The CDR3 DNA sequence: TGTGCCAGCAGCGTAGACGGGACGAACACTGAAGCTTTCTTT.

This clonotype was counted ten times or more. V is TRBV11-2 and J is TRBJ2-6, with unresolved D. V lost 3 bases and J 2 bases, leaving 8 bases between the germline ends. The CDR3 covers 15 residues. Germline values: CDR1 SGHAT, CDR2 FQNNGV. DNA for the CDR3: TGTGCCAGCAGCTTCGCCACACCTGGGGCCAACGTCCTGACTTTC. This sequence encodes CASSFATPGANVLTF.

This clonotype was detected a few times. V and J are TRBV4-3 and TRBJ1-3; D call uncertain. Trimming cost V 0 bases and J 2 bases, with 11 bases left between them. The CDR3 is made up of 16 amino acids. The V gene's germline CDR1 is LGHNA and CDR2 YSLEER. The CDR3 sequence: CASSQDSNIAGNTIYF. Here the CDR3 DNA reads TGCGCCAGCAGCCAAGATTCAAACATTGCTGGAAACACCATATATTTT.

The V and J genes are TRBV3-1 and TRBJ1-2; 11 bases line up with TRBD1. The germline gives CDR1 LGHDT, CDR2 YNNKEL (reference sequence). There are 17 residues in the CDR3. The V and J ends lost 0 bases and 4 bases, in that order; junction bases with no gene match: 7. The CDR3 loop reads CASSQDHSGTGGYGYTF. CDR3 bases: TGTGCCAGCAGCCAAGACCACTCAGGGACAGGGGGCTATGGCTACACCTTC.

The chain joins TRBV10-3 to TRBJ1-2, with 7 bases matching TRBD1. The germline V gene has CDR1 ENHRY and CDR2 SYGVKD. V was pared by 2 bases and J by 0 bases, with 6 bases of the junction left unmatched. The CDR3 loop spans 16 amino acids. The CDR3 nucleotides are TGTGCCATCAGTGAGGGGACAGCTCTACCTAACTATGGCTACACCTTC. The encoded protein is CAISEGTALPNYGYTF.

This clonotype was counted between two and nine times. This sequence joins TRBV7-9 and TRBJ2-3, with 8 bases fitting TRBD2. Germline trimming cut 0 bases from V and 2 bases from J; bases unmatched to any gene: 4. The CDR3 has 16 amino acids. Germline V lookup: CDR1 SEHNR, CDR2 FQNEAQ (reference sequence). The CDR3 spells CASSLASGGLTDTQYF. As DNA, the CDR3 is TGTGCCAGCAGCTTAGCCAGCGGGGGCCTCACAGATACGCAGTATTTT.